These 26 T cell receptor beta chains were sequenced from one sample in a study of blood T cell repertoires in COVID-19. Using immunoSEQ multiplex PCR, the repertoire was profiled, and TCRdb retains in-frame clones only, with some absent. The sample lists some 130,000 clones, approximately 78% seen once, with approximately 11% in the top ten. Sequenced sample: peripheral blood. The origin of the receptors is a man aged 55-75 years who had recovered from COVID-19.

The chain links TRBV3-1 (or the pseudogene TRBV3-2) to TRBJ2-5; 10 positions match TRBD2. V lost 2 bases and J lost 5; bases outside the gene matches: 8. CDR1 is LGHDT, CDR2 YNNKEL, per germline (reference sequence). This CDR3 is built from 16 residues. The CDR3 spells CASSQRGLAGVETQYF. The CDR3 DNA follows: TGTGCCAGCAGCCAAAGGGGGCTAGCGGGAGTTGAGACCCAGTACTTC.

The gene calls are TRBV11-2 and TRBJ1-4, with TRBD1 as a possible D gene (6 bases). Trimming shortened V by 4 bases and J by 4 bases, and 16 bases separated the two germline ends. The germline V gene encodes CDR1 SGHAT and CDR2 FQNNGV. CDR3 length: 16 amino acids. The DNA for the CDR3 is TGTGCCAGCAGCTCCAATAGGGGGTGGGGTAATGAAAAACTGTTTTTT. Translation gives CASSSNRGWGNEKLFF.

The V gene is TRBV15, the J gene TRBJ2-7; D gene unclear. CDR1 is LNHNV, CDR2 YYDKDF, per germline (reference sequence). This CDR3 contains 14 residues. V gave up 0 bases and J gave up 7 bases, with 13 bases separating them. This chain's CDR3 is CATSRDGVLREQYF. The CDR3 coding sequence is TGTGCCACCAGCAGAGATGGAGTCCTACGGGAGCAGTACTTC.

This clone appeared once. The V gene is TRBV5-4, the J gene TRBJ2-3; 7 bases match TRBD1. Trimming cost V 6 bases and J 1 base; bases outside gene matches: 8. The CDR3 spans 15 residues. Germline CDR1 SGHNT, CDR2 YYREEE (reference sequence). The CDR3 coding sequence is TGTGCCAGCACTTCCAAGGGGGCCGGCACAGATACGCAGTATTTT. The encoded protein is CASTSKGAGTDTQYF.

This clone was counted between two and nine times. The chain employs TRBV5-6 and TRBJ1-6; weak D call: TRBD1 (5 bases). Between the trimmed V and J ends, which lost 2 bases and 9 bases, there was a span of 15 bases. Germline CDR1 SGHDT, CDR2 YYEEEE. The CDR3 totals 15 residues. This CDR3 reads CASSLDSLFSSPLHF. CDR3 DNA sequence: TGTGCCAGCAGCTTAGACAGCTTGTTCAGTTCACCCCTCCACTTT.

The rearrangement uses TRBV3-1 (or the pseudogene TRBV3-2) and TRBJ1-2; 7 bases fit TRBD1. Germline V gene lookup returns CDR1 LGHDT and CDR2 YNNKEL (reference sequence). The ends lost 3 bases at V and 4 bases at J; junction bases unmatched: 2. The CDR3 contains 13 residues. The CDR3 nucleotides read TGTGCCAGCAGCCAGGGACAGAGCTATGGCTACACCTTC. This codes for CASSQGQSYGYTF.

This clone was picked up one time. J is TRBJ1-2 and V is TRBV10-3, with D possibly matching TRBD1 (5 bases). The CDR3 loop spans 13 amino acids. Trimming took off 4 bases at V and 3 bases at J, with 9 bases between the two ends. CDR1 is ENHRY and CDR2 is SYGVKD in the germline V gene. The DNA for the CDR3 is TGTGCCATCAGTGCGGGGGGGGACTATGGCTACACCTTC. This sequence encodes CAISAGGDYGYTF.

This chain connects TRBV3-1 (or the pseudogene TRBV3-2) to TRBJ2-3; 8 nucleotides line up with TRBD2. Germline V gene data show CDR1 as LGHDT and CDR2 as YNNKEL (reference sequence). V lost 0 bases to trimming and J lost 5 bases; unmatched junction nucleotides: 7. This CDR3 has 16 amino acids. The CDR3 DNA sequence: TGTGCCAGCAGCCAAGAGCGTAGCGGGGTGGGAGATACGCAGTATTTT. It specifies CASSQERSGVGDTQYF.

This sequence joins TRBV10-3 and TRBJ2-1; 9 bases agree with TRBD1. This CDR3 is 13 amino acids long. With 6 bases clipped from V and 8 bases from J, the junction kept 5 bases outside the gene matches. Per germline, CDR1 ENHRY and CDR2 SYGVKD. CDR3 sequence (DNA): TGTGCCATCAGGGACACAGGGGGCCATGAGCAGTTCTTC. It specifies CAIRDTGGHEQFF.

This clone was seen a few times. J is TRBJ2-3 and V is TRBV6-2 or TRBV6-3; D is uncertain. The germline CDR1 and CDR2 sequences are MNHEY and SVGEGT. This CDR3 is 14 amino acids long. The V end lost 2 bases, the J end lost 2 bases, and 8 bases lay between the germline ends. The DNA for the CDR3 is TGTGCCAGCAGTTACACTGACTTCACAGATACGCAGTATTTT. Its translation: CASSYTDFTDTQYF.

This chain links TRBV2 with TRBJ2-7; D gene uncertain. Germline assignment: CDR1 SNHLY and CDR2 FYNNEI. The germline V and J ends were trimmed by 8 bases and 1 base, with 12 bases remaining between them. CDR3 length: 13 residues. As DNA, the CDR3 is TGTGCCAGCTGCTTGGTCGGGTCCTACGAGCAGTACTTC. Its translation: CASCLVGSYEQYF.

To note about this clone: Additional DNA sequences in this sample encode the identical CDR3. This rearrangement joins TRBV19 to TRBJ2-5; tentatively, D is TRBD1 (6 bases). The V end lost 3 bases, the J end lost 4 bases, and 9 bases lay between the germline ends. The CDR3 covers 13 residues. Looked up from germline, CDR1 is LNHDA and CDR2 is SQIVND (reference sequence). The CDR3 DNA reads as TGTGCCAGTAGTATTGGCAGGGGAGAGACCCAGTACTTC. Its protein product is CASSIGRGETQYF. Based on the CDR3 plus reference TRBV19 and TRBJ2-5, the full variable domain is DGGITQSPKYLFRKEGQNVTLSCEQNLNHDAMYWYRQDPGQGLRLIYYSQIVNDFQKGDIAEGYSVSREKKESFPLTVTSAQKNPTAFYLCASSIGRGETQYFGPGTRLLVL.

V is TRBV28 and J is TRBJ1-6; the match to TRBD1 covers 9 bases. This CDR3 has 14 amino acids. Germline CDR1 MDHEN, CDR2 SYDVKM. V shed 5 bases, J shed 8 bases, and the junction held 4 bases outside the gene matches. The CDR3: CASSPGDRDSPLHF. CDR3 DNA: TGTGCCAGCAGTCCAGGGGACAGGGATTCACCCCTCCACTTT.

V usage is TRBV6-5 and J usage is TRBJ1-5; maybe TRBD1 (5 bases). V lost 2 bases to trimming and J lost 6 bases, with 8 bases between them. Germline V gene sequence: CDR1 MNHEY, CDR2 SVGAGI. The CDR3 spans 13 residues. The CDR3: CASSYAGGQPQHF. Written as DNA, the CDR3 is TGTGCCAGCAGTTACGCGGGGGGTCAGCCCCAGCATTTT.

Points on this clone: Other DNA sequences within the sample encode an identical CDR3. This CDR3 is CASSLGTGTDTQYF. CDR3 nucleotide sequence: TGTGCCAGCAGCTTAGGGACAGGGACAGATACGCAGTATTTT. The J gene is TRBJ2-3, the V gene TRBV7-2; 8 bases map to TRBD1. The CDR3 has 14 residues. V shed 1 base, J shed 3 bases, and the junction held 0 bases outside the gene matches. Germline CDR1 reads SGHTA; CDR2 reads FQGNSA.

In this sample, this clone turned up a few times. The gene calls are TRBV28 and TRBJ2-7, with D tentatively TRBD2 (6 bases). V lost 9 bases, J lost 7 bases, and 22 bases lay in between. Germline V gene sequence: CDR1 MDHEN, CDR2 SYDVKM. The CDR3 consists of 14 residues. The CDR3 protein is CASQPRDGSYEQYF. CDR3 sequence (DNA): TGTGCCAGTCAACCCCGGGACGGGAGCTATGAGCAGTACTTC.

The V and J genes are TRBV15 and TRBJ1-1; tentatively, D is TRBD1 (5 bases). The ends were cut back, 6 bases at V and 0 bases at J, with 14 bases in the middle. Per the germline V gene, CDR1 is LNHNV and CDR2 is YYDKDF (reference sequence). This CDR3 comprises 15 residues. DNA of the CDR3: TGTGCCACCAGTCCTCGGACACATGTGAACACTGAAGCTTTCTTT. Translation gives CATSPRTHVNTEAFF.

The chain links TRBV7-9 to TRBJ1-5; TRBD1 aligns across 7 bases. The CDR3 is 19 residues long. Germline V CDR1 and CDR2: SEHNR, FQNEAQ (reference sequence). V lost 4 bases to trimming and J lost 1 base; unmatched junction nucleotides: 16. As DNA, the CDR3 is TGTGCCAGCAGCTCCGGCGGAGGAGGGGGCTCCGGGAGCAATCAGCCCCAGCATTTT. Protein: CASSSGGGGGSGSNQPQHF.

This clone has just one count. The gene calls are TRBV27 and TRBJ1-1; TRBD1 aligns across 9 bases. The J segment lost 5 bases and the V segment lost 2 bases, leaving 3 bases of the junction unmatched. This CDR3 spans 14 amino acids. Germline lookup yields CDR1 MNHEY and CDR2 SMNVEV (reference sequence). This CDR3 is CASSLLGQGTEAFF. CDR3 nucleotides: TGTGCCAGCAGTTTACTGGGACAGGGTACTGAAGCTTTCTTT.

The V gene is TRBV3-1 (or the pseudogene TRBV3-2), the J gene TRBJ2-3; no definite D call. CDR1 and CDR2 (germline): LGHDT, YNNKEL (reference sequence). V lost 1 base to trimming and J lost 2 bases, with 10 bases between them. The CDR3 length is 15 residues. DNA for the CDR3: TGTGCCAGCAGCCAAGTCCGGAGTACCACAGATACGCAGTATTTT. This encodes CASSQVRSTTDTQYF.

This chain links TRBV19 with TRBJ2-3, with 12 bases identical to TRBD2. This CDR3 spans 19 amino acids. The J segment lost 2 bases and the V segment lost 1 base, leaving 10 bases of the junction unmatched. CDR1 is LNHDA, CDR2 SQIVND, per germline (reference sequence). CDR3 DNA sequence: TGTGCCAGTAGTATAGCGGGATCTGGACTAGCGGGAAACACAGATACGCAGTATTTT. Residues: CASSIAGSGLAGNTDTQYF. The full variable domain, its missing parts supplied by reference TRBV19 and TRBJ2-3, is DGGITQSPKYLFRKEGQNVTLSCEQNLNHDAMYWYRQDPGQGLRLIYYSQIVNDFQKGDIAEGYSVSREKKESFPLTVTSAQKNPTAFYLCASSIAGSGLAGNTDTQYFGPGTRLTVL.

The J gene is TRBJ1-5, the V gene TRBV29-1; D perhaps matches TRBD1 (6 bases). This CDR3 has 13 residues. Trimming removed 6 bases at V and 6 bases at J, with 15 bases between. Germline V gives CDR1 SQVTM, CDR2 ANQGSEA. CDR3 DNA: TGCAGCGTGAAGGGGGAGTTAGGTCAGCCCCAGCATTTT. Protein sequence: CSVKGELGQPQHF.

The gene calls are TRBV6-6 and TRBJ1-4; D is ambiguous. This CDR3 region has 12 residues. Germline CDR1 is MNHNY and CDR2 is SVGAGI (reference sequence). Trimming left V 0 bases short and J 8 bases short, with 4 bases between. CDR3 coding DNA: TGTGCCAGCAGTTACTCCAGGGAAAAACTGTTTTTT. Translating it yields CASSYSREKLFF.

This chain links TRBV4-3 with TRBJ2-2; TRBD1 matches at 7 bases. CDR3 length equals 16 residues. CDR1 and CDR2 (germline): LGHNA, YSLEER. The V gene end was trimmed by 4 bases and the J gene end by 6 bases; junction bases not matched to a gene: 11. The CDR3 region has the DNA TGCGCCAGCAGCCCCAACCCGGACAGGACGGCCGGGGAGCTGTTTTTT. Its translation: CASSPNPDRTAGELFF.

The genes are TRBV5-1 and TRBJ2-1, with 8 bases that match TRBD1. Germline V lookup: CDR1 SGHRS, CDR2 YFSETQ. J lost 6 bases, V lost 1 base, and 6 bases had no gene match. CDR3 length equals 15 residues. In DNA form, the CDR3 reads TGCGCCAGCAGCTTGTCACCAGGGGGCATCAATGAGCAGTTCTTC. Translated, it gives CASSLSPGGINEQFF. Drawing the rest from reference TRBV5-1 and TRBJ2-1, the complete variable domain is KAGVTQTPRYLIKTRGQQVTLSCSPISGHRSVSWYQQTPGQGLQFLFEYFSETQRNKGNFPGRFSGRQFSNSRSEMNVSTLELGDSALYLCASSLSPGGINEQFFGPGTRLTVL.

The V and J genes are TRBV6-5 and TRBJ2-5, with D tentatively TRBD1 (6 bases). Per germline, CDR1 MNHEY and CDR2 SVGAGI. Trimming pared 6 bases from V and 5 bases from J, leaving 13 bases between. The CDR3 runs 13 residues. CDR3 DNA sequence: TGTGCCAGCAGGAAAACAGGGACGGAGACCCAGTACTTC. Its translation: CASRKTGTETQYF.